Below are 26 T cell receptor beta chains sequenced from a single sample in a study of T-cell memory formation after mild COVID-19 (TCRdb year 2021). The protocol used for the library was 5' RACE. Sequencing was performed on an Illumina NovaSeq 6000. Using fastp trimming at Q25 and MiXCR clonotype assembly, TCRdb reanalyzed the public sequencing data and kept in-frame beta chains. Rows with one shared CDR3 protein collapse into an entry with the most common genes and DNA. The sample contains 310,000 or so distinct CDR3 sequences, less than 20% of them found a single time. 22% of the sample goes to the ten largest clones. The sample consisted of PBMCs or a T cell subset sorted from them (not recorded which). These receptor sequences come from a young man who had mild COVID-19 (a few samples of this study predate the infection). The sample titles of this study are shuffled in the database, so cell type and time point are left out; the donor was told from shared clones.

The rearrangement uses TRBV2 and TRBJ2-5; no definite D call. CDR1 SNHLY and CDR2 FYNNEI come from the germline V gene. The CDR3 has 14 residues. Trimming removed 7 bases from V and 2 bases from J, with 14 bases in between. The CDR3 reads CASTRLDLQETQYF. CDR3 sequence (DNA): TGTGCCAGCACTCGACTTGACTTACAAGAGACCCAGTACTTC.

This clonotype has more than one count but fewer than ten. V and J are TRBV7-2 and TRBJ2-1; a possible D gene is TRBD1 (5 bases). With 1 base removed from V and 7 bases from J, the gap between germline ends came to 17 bases. Per germline, CDR1 SGHTA and CDR2 FQGNSA. This CDR3 has 16 amino acids. The CDR3 reads CASSLDLNQGYNEQFF. CDR3 bases: TGTGCCAGCAGCTTAGACCTGAACCAGGGTTATAATGAGCAGTTCTTC.

This clonotype is a singleton in its sample. The gene calls are TRBV29-1 and TRBJ2-5; the D gene is possibly TRBD2 (5 bases). The CDR3 spans 12 residues. Looked up from germline, CDR1 is SQVTM and CDR2 is ANQGSEA. V was cut by 3 bases and J by 3 bases, with 8 bases left in between. CDR3 DNA sequence: TGCAGCGTTGACACGGGAAAAGAGACCCAGTACTTC. Amino acids: CSVDTGKETQYF.

Only a few counts were recorded for this clonotype. The rearrangement links TRBV12-3 or TRBV12-4 to TRBJ2-5; 7 bases are shared with TRBD2. The length of the CDR3 is 12 residues. J gave up 5 bases and V 6 bases, and 3 bases lay outside the gene matches. The chain's CDR3 is CASRRLAETQYF. The CDR3 nucleotides are TGTGCCAGCAGACGACTAGCTGAGACCCAGTACTTC.

This chain links TRBV6-5 with TRBJ1-1; D is possibly TRBD1 (5 bases). V lost 6 bases to trimming and J lost 1 base, with 15 bases between them. CDR3 size: 15 residues. Germline V CDR1 and CDR2: MNHEY, SVGAGI. The CDR3 DNA reads as TGTGCCAGCAGCCCTGCGCGGGGCGGGAACACTGAAGCTTTCTTT. It codes for CASSPARGGNTEAFF.

The rearrangement joins TRBV5-1 to TRBJ2-7; 7 nucleotides agree with TRBD1. The CDR3 has 13 amino acids. V was pared by 8 bases and J by 2 bases, with 7 bases of the junction left unmatched. The germline CDR1 and CDR2 sequences are SGHRS and YFSETQ. The CDR3 bases are TGCGCCAGTTCAACAGGGGCCACCTACGAGCAGTACTTC. The encoded protein is CASSTGATYEQYF.

This clonotype has a handful of counts. The CDR3 nucleotides are TGTGCCAGCAGTTACGCACCGGGACAGGGAACGAATGAGCAGTTCTTC. It codes for CASSYAPGQGTNEQFF. The chain employs TRBV6-2 or TRBV6-3 and TRBJ2-1, with 9 bases identical to TRBD1. From germline, CDR1 is MNHEY and CDR2 SVGEGT. The CDR3 contains 16 residues. V lost 2 bases, J lost 7 bases, and 9 bases stayed unmatched.

The sample holds a few counts of this clonotype. The chain recombines TRBV29-1 with TRBJ2-1; no definite D call. With 4 bases removed from V and 1 base from J, the gap between germline ends came to 11 bases. The germline CDR1 and CDR2 sequences are SQVTM and ANQGSEA. The CDR3 runs 14 residues. Here the CDR3 reads CSVGTGLSYNEQFF. The DNA for the CDR3 is TGCAGCGTTGGAACGGGTTTATCCTACAATGAGCAGTTCTTC.

This clonotype appeared a few times. The chain has TRBV7-2 and TRBJ2-5; 12 bases are a match to TRBD2. The CDR3 length is 16 residues. Germline loops: CDR1 SGHTA, CDR2 FQGNSA. With V trimmed by 5 bases and J by 5 bases, 9 bases remained unmatched. The CDR3 DNA reads as TGTGCCAGCAGCACCCGCGCCGGGACTAGCGGGGAGACCCAGTACTTC. Translating gives CASSTRAGTSGETQYF.

This rearrangement joins TRBV7-3 to TRBJ1-6, with TRBD1 as a possible D gene (5 bases). V was clipped by 0 bases and J by 7 bases, with 22 bases between them. Germline CDR1 and CDR2: SGHTA and FQGTGA. This CDR3 region has 19 residues. The CDR3 bases are TGTGCCAGCAGCTTAACCTCGAGGGCTGCTGGGGCCGTCAATTCACCCCTCCACTTT. Amino acid sequence: CASSLTSRAAGAVNSPLHF.

The rearrangement links TRBV4-1 to TRBJ2-5; no clear D. Deletions cut 2 bases from V and 2 bases from J, with 12 bases between. The CDR3 extends over 15 amino acids. Germline assignment: CDR1 MGHRA and CDR2 YSYEKL. The CDR3 region has the DNA TGCGCCAGCAGCCAATCCCGGGCCCCTCAAGAGACCCAGTACTTC. It codes for CASSQSRAPQETQYF.

This clonotype was seen a few times. The rearrangement joins TRBV12-3 or TRBV12-4 to TRBJ1-1; D not certain. The CDR3 contains 11 residues. Trimming cost V 3 bases and J 10 bases, with 9 bases left between them. The CDR3 sequence is CASSFGGGAFF. DNA for the CDR3: TGTGCCAGCAGTTTTGGAGGTGGAGCTTTCTTT.

This clonotype was recorded a few times. This chain uses TRBV6-5 with TRBJ2-1; D call uncertain. V lost 8 bases, J lost 3 bases, and 5 bases lay in between. CDR3 size: 11 residues. Germline CDR1 and CDR2: MNHEY and SVGAGI. The CDR3 here is CASQSYNEQFF. CDR3 bases: TGTGCCAGCCAGAGCTACAATGAGCAGTTCTTC.

This clonotype was recorded a few times. V usage is TRBV10-3 and J usage is TRBJ1-2, with unresolved D. The length of the CDR3 is 13 residues. In germline, CDR1 is ENHRY, CDR2 SYGVKD. V was shortened by 0 bases and J by 8 bases, with 10 bases between the two germline ends. In DNA form, the CDR3 reads TGTGCCATCAGTGAGTCCCGGGTCCGAGGCTACACCTTC. Translation gives CAISESRVRGYTF.

This clonotype was seen more than once but under ten times. This rearrangement joins TRBV9 to TRBJ2-4; TRBD2 agrees at 7 bases. V was clipped by 0 bases and J by 6 bases; unmatched bases: 12. CDR1 and CDR2 (germline): SGDLS, YYNGEE. The length of the CDR3 is 17 residues. CDR3 sequence reads: CASSVGRWAGDLNIQYF. The CDR3 coding sequence is TGTGCCAGCAGCGTAGGCCGCTGGGCGGGGGACCTAAACATTCAGTACTTC. Full variable domain (outside the CDR3, taken from reference TRBV9 and TRBJ2-4): DSGVTQTPKHLITATGQRVTLRCSPRSGDLSVYWYQQSLDQGLQFLIQYYNGEERAKGNILERFSAQQFPDLHSELNLSSLELGDSALYFCASSVGRWAGDLNIQYFGAGTRLSVL.

This clonotype appeared once. The rearrangement links TRBV9 to TRBJ2-2; TRBD2 agrees at 9 bases. Germline V gives CDR1 SGDLS, CDR2 YYNGEE. Germline trimming cut 1 base from V and 1 base from J; bases unmatched to any gene: 11. The CDR3 length is 19 residues. CDR3 residues: CASSVFPGSGGWNTGELFF. DNA of the CDR3: TGTGCCAGCAGCGTATTTCCAGGTAGCGGGGGTTGGAACACCGGGGAGCTGTTTTTT. The full variable domain, completed using reference TRBV9 and TRBJ2-2, is DSGVTQTPKHLITATGQRVTLRCSPRSGDLSVYWYQQSLDQGLQFLIQYYNGEERAKGNILERFSAQQFPDLHSELNLSSLELGDSALYFCASSVFPGSGGWNTGELFFGEGSRLTVL.

This clonotype was observed a handful of times. This chain links TRBV9 with TRBJ2-5; possible D gene TRBD2, 5 bases. Germline V gene lookup returns CDR1 SGDLS and CDR2 YYNGEE. V gave up 0 bases and J gave up 5 bases, with 11 bases separating them. The CDR3 sequence is 14 residues long. This CDR3 reads CASSVEEVGETQYF. For the CDR3, the DNA is TGTGCCAGCAGCGTAGAGGAGGTTGGGGAGACCCAGTACTTC.

There are a few counts of this clonotype. The gene calls are TRBV7-8 and TRBJ2-1; D is possibly TRBD1 (8 bases). CDR3 length: 13 amino acids. From germline, CDR1 is SGHVS and CDR2 FQNEAQ. The ends were cut back, 4 bases at V and 10 bases at J, with 14 bases in the middle. CDR3 nucleotide sequence: TGTGCCAGCAGCTCGGAGCGGGACAGGGAGCAGTTCTTC. Its protein product is CASSSERDREQFF. The full variable domain, its missing parts supplied by reference TRBV7-8 and TRBJ2-1, is GAGVSQSPRYKVAKRGQDVALRCDPISGHVSLFWYQQALGQGPEFLTYFQNEAQLDKSGLPSDRFFAERPEGSVSTLKIQRTQQEDSAVYLCASSSERDREQFFGPGTRLTVL.

The chain combines TRBV4-3 with TRBJ2-3; 10 bases map to TRBD2. Trimming took 0 bases from V and 2 from J; bases not matched to a gene: 8. The germline V gene has CDR1 LGHNA and CDR2 YSLEER. The CDR3 extends over 18 amino acids. The CDR3 protein is CASSQEPSGGPFTDTQYF. The CDR3 coding sequence is TGCGCCAGCAGCCAAGAGCCTAGCGGGGGACCATTCACAGATACGCAGTATTTT.

The chain carries TRBV27 and TRBJ2-4, with TRBD1 matching 7 bases. CDR1 and CDR2 (germline): MNHEY, SMNVEV (reference sequence). The CDR3 loop spans 15 amino acids. V lost 7 bases and J lost 3; bases outside the gene matches: 9. The CDR3, as DNA: TGTGCCAGCACTCCCGGGACAGATATCAAAAACATTCAGTACTTC. As protein: CASTPGTDIKNIQYF.

V usage is TRBV5-4 and J usage is TRBJ1-1; perhaps TRBD1 as D (5 bases). The CDR3 runs 15 residues. V lost 5 bases and J 1 base, leaving 15 bases between the germline ends. Germline V gene sequence: CDR1 SGHNT, CDR2 YYREEE (reference sequence). As DNA, the CDR3 is TGTGCCAGCAGAGGGGACCTTTCCTCGAACACTGAAGCTTTCTTT. Translation: CASRGDLSSNTEAFF.

This clonotype was detected a few times. V usage is TRBV7-9 and J usage is TRBJ1-1; D is uncertain. CDR1 SEHNR and CDR2 FQNEAQ come from the germline V gene (reference sequence). V gave up 1 base and J gave up 4 bases, with 10 bases separating them. This CDR3 has 14 residues. In DNA form, the CDR3 reads TGTGCCAGCAGCTTAGTGGCCGGGAGCACTGAAGCTTTCTTT. Translated, it gives CASSLVAGSTEAFF.

The chain employs TRBV7-2 and TRBJ1-5; perhaps TRBD1 as D (5 bases). There are 14 residues in the CDR3. Germline values: CDR1 SGHTA, CDR2 FQGNSA. Trimming took 3 bases from V and 5 from J, leaving 11 bases between them. The CDR3 region is CASSFEQGYQPQHF. The CDR3 DNA sequence: TGTGCCAGCAGCTTTGAGCAGGGCTATCAGCCCCAGCATTTT. The full variable domain, in which reference TRBV7-2 and TRBJ1-5 provide the parts outside the CDR3, is GAGVSQSPSNKVTEKGKDVELRCDPISGHTALYWYRQSLGQGLEFLIYFQGNSAPDKSGLPSDRFSAERTGGSVSTLTIQRTQQEDSAVYLCASSFEQGYQPQHFGDGTRLSIL.

This clonotype was recorded a few times. CDR3 loop: CASSQERLGGQFANTGELFF. CDR3 bases: TGCGCCAGCAGCCAAGAGAGATTAGGGGGCCAGTTCGCGAACACCGGGGAGCTGTTTTTT. This chain links TRBV4-3 with TRBJ2-2; 7 bases fit TRBD1. The V gene's germline CDR1 is LGHNA and CDR2 YSLEER. The CDR3 length is 20 residues. V shed 0 bases, J shed 0 bases, and the junction held 13 bases outside the gene matches.

This clonotype was counted only a few times. The V call is TRBV6-1, the J call TRBJ2-1; tentatively, D is TRBD1 (6 bases). Looked up from germline, CDR1 is MNHNS and CDR2 is SASEGT. The CDR3 covers 16 residues. Trimming took 6 bases from V and 3 from J, leaving 18 bases between them. CDR3 DNA sequence: TGTGCCAGCAGCCCGGGCCAGGGGAGCTTCTACAATGAGCAGTTCTTC. Translating gives CASSPGQGSFYNEQFF.

This clonotype was seen a few times. V is TRBV2 and J is TRBJ2-7, with 7 bases aligning to TRBD1. V lost 4 bases and J lost 3; bases outside the gene matches: 0. CDR1 and CDR2 from the germline V gene are SNHLY and FYNNEI. The CDR3 is made up of 12 amino acids. CDR3 in amino acids: CASSGQGYEQYV. The CDR3 nucleotides read TGTGCCAGCAGTGGACAGGGCTACGAGCAGTACGTC.